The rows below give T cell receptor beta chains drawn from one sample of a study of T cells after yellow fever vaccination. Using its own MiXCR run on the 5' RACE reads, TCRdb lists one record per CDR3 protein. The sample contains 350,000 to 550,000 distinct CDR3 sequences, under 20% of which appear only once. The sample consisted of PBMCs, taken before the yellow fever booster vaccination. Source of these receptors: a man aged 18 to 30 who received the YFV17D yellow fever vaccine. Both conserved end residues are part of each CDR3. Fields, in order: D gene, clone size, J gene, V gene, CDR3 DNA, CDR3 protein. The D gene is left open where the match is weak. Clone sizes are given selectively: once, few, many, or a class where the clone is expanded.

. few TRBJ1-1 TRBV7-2 TGTGCCAGCCGGTCGTTTATGAACACTGAAGCTTTCTTT CASRSFMNTEAFF
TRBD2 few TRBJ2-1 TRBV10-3 TGTGCCATCAGTGAGCGGGGGGGGTACAATGAGCAGTTCTTC CAISERGGYNEQFF
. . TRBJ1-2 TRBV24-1 TGTGCCACCAGTGATACGGGACAAGACAACTATGGCTACACCTTC CATSDTGQDNYGYTF
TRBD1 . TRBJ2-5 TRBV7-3 TGTGCCAGCAGCACCGGACAGGGGGAAGGGACCCAGTACTTC CASSTGQGEGTQYF
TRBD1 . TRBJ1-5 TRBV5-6 TGTGCCAGCAGGCAGGGGGGTTGGAATCAGCCCCAGCATTTT CASRQGGWNQPQHF
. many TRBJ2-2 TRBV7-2 TGTGCCAGCAGATACACCGCTGATGCCGGGGAGCTGTTTTTT CASRYTADAGELFF
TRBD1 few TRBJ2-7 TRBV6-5 TGTGCCAGCAGCGACGCCGGGACAGGTTATAGGGAGCAGTACTTC CASSDAGTGYREQYF
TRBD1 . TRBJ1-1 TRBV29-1 TGCAGCGTTGCTGGGACAGATGAAGCTTTCTTT CSVAGTDEAFF
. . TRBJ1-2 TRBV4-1 TGCGCCAGCAGCCAGATAGTTCGCCCCTCCCGGAATGGCTACACCTTC CASSQIVRPSRNGYTF
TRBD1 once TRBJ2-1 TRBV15 TGTGCCACCAGCAGAGGGGGACAGGGAATAAATGAGCAGTTCTTC CATSRGGQGINEQFF
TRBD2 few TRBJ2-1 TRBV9 TGTGCCAGCAGCGTAGCAACGGGGGGGCGCCACAATGAGCAGTTCTTC CASSVATGGRHNEQFF
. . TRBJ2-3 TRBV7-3 TGTGCCAGCAGCTTAGTGGGCGAGGGCACAGATACGCAGTATTTT CASSLVGEGTDTQYF
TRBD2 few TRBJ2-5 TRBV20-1 TGCAGTGCTTCCCGCGGGGAGGGTCAAGAGACCCAGTACTTC CSASRGEGQETQYF
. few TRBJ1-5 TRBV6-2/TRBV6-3 TGTGCCAGCAGTCCTGGGGCTGGCAATCAGCCCCAGCATTTT CASSPGAGNQPQHF
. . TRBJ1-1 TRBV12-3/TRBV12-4 TGTGCCAGCAGTTACGGGCCGGGAGCTTTCTTT CASSYGPGAFF
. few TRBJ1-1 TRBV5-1 TGCGCCAGCAGAGTTCTCGGCGAGAGCACTGAAGCTTTCTTT CASRVLGESTEAFF
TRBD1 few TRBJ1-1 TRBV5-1 TGCGCCAGCAGCTTTCAGGGGGCGGTGAATGCTGAAGCTTTCTTT CASSFQGAVNAEAFF
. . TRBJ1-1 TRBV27 TGTGCCAGCAGTTTCCGGACGCCCGAGGGGACTGAAGCTTTCTTT CASSFRTPEGTEAFF
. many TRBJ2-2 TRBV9 TGTGCCAGCAGGGGGAGACAGGCGGGGACCGGGGAGCTGTTTTTT CASRGRQAGTGELFF
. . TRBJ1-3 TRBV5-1 TGCGCCAGCAGCTTAACGGGCTCTGGAAACACCATATATTTT CASSLTGSGNTIYF
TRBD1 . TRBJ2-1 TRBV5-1 TGCGCCAGCAGCAGACCTCGGGACAGGGGAGAAAATGAGCAGTTCTTC CASSRPRDRGENEQFF
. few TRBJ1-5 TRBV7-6 TGTGCCAGCAGCTTAAGGGATTATCAGCCCCAGCATTTT CASSLRDYQPQHF
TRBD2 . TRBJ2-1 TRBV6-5 TGTGCCAGCAGTTACGGTTCCCTAGCGGGGGCCTACAATGAGCAGTTCTTC CASSYGSLAGAYNEQFF
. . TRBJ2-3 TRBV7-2 TGTGCCAGCAGCTTATACATGCGGGGGCCTGGAGATACGCAGTATTTT CASSLYMRGPGDTQYF
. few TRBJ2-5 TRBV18 TGTGCCAGCTCACCACCAGGGAAGGCGACCCAGTACTTC CASSPPGKATQYF
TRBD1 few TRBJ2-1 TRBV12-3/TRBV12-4 TGTGCCAGCAGTCCCCGGGACAGGGCTAACAATGAGCAGTTCTTC CASSPRDRANNEQFF
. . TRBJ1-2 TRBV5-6 TGTGCCAGCAGCTTGGAACAGGGTGGTGGCTACACCTTC CASSLEQGGGYTF
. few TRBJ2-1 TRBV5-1 TGCGCCAGCAGCTTGATGTCCTCGCCTGAGCAGTTCTTC CASSLMSSPEQFF
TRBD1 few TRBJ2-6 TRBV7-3 TGTGCCAGCAGCTTATCCGGGACAGGGGTCTCTGGGGCCAACGTCCTGACTTTC CASSLSGTGVSGANVLTF
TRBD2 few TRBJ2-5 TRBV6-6 TGTGCCAGCAGTTCCCACACTAGCGGGGGACAAGAGACCCAGTACTTC CASSSHTSGGQETQYF
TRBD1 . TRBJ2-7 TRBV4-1 TGCGCCAGCAGCCAAACCCTGCGTGACAGGGGGCAATCCTACGAGCAGTACTTC CASSQTLRDRGQSYEQYF
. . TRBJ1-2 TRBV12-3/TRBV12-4 TGTGCCAGCAGTTCCAATGGGGTAGGCGGCTACACCTTC CASSSNGVGGYTF
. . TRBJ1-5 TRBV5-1 TGCGCCAGCAGCTTGGAGGGTTCCGGGGATCAGCCCCAGCATTTT CASSLEGSGDQPQHF
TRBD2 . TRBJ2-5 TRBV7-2 TGTGCCAGCAGCGAAACTAGCGGGGGGGTTCGTGGGACCCAGTACTTC CASSETSGGVRGTQYF
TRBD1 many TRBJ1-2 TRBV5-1 TGCGCCAGCAACATCGGGACAGGGCTCTCCAATGGCTACACCTTC CASNIGTGLSNGYTF
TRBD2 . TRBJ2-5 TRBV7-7 TGTGCCAGCAGCCATGGGACTAGCTCAACGGAGACCCAGTACTTC CASSHGTSSTETQYF
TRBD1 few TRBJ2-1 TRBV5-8 TGTGCCAGCAGCTTCGGGACAGCGTATAATGAGCAGTTCTTC CASSFGTAYNEQFF
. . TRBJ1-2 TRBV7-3 TGTGCCAGCAGCTTAATCCCGGGACCAACGATAGCTGGCTACACCTTC CASSLIPGPTIAGYTF
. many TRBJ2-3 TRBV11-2 TGTGCCAGCAGCTTAGGCTACAGCACAGATACGCAGTATTTT CASSLGYSTDTQYF
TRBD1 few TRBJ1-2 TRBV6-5 TGTGCCAGCAGTGATGGGACAGGGGGGTCCTATGGCTACACCTTC CASSDGTGGSYGYTF
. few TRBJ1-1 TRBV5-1 TGCGCCAGCAGCTTAACTTTAAGGACAGCCATGAACACTGAAGCTTTCTTT CASSLTLRTAMNTEAFF
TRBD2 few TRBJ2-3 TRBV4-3 TGCGCCAGCAGCCCGAACCTAGCGGGGGGGAGTGAATTT CASSPNLAGGSEF
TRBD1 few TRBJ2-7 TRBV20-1 TGCAGTGCAACCGACAGGGGCCGTACCTACGAGCAGTACTTC CSATDRGRTYEQYF
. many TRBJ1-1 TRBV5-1 TGCGCCAGCAGCTTGGGGGACACTGAAGCTTTCTTT CASSLGDTEAFF
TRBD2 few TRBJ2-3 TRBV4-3 TGCGCCAGCAGCCAAGATTCGATATGGGCTAGCGGGGGGACAGATACGCAGTATTTT CASSQDSIWASGGTDTQYF
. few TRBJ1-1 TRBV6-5 TGTGCCAGCAGTTACAAACGGACGAACACTGAAGCTTTCTTT CASSYKRTNTEAFF
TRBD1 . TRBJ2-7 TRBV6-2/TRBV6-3 TGTGCCAGCAGAATGGACAGGGAATACGAGCAGTACTTC CASRMDREYEQYF
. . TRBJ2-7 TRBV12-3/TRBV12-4 TGTGCCAGCAGCCTTGGGGTCCCCTACGAGCAGTACTTC CASSLGVPYEQYF
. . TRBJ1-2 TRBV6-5 TGTGCCAGCAGTTACTCGGGTGCGGGTGCTTATGGCTACACCTTC CASSYSGAGAYGYTF
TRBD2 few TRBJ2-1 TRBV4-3 TGCGCCAGCAGCCAAGCTGTGAGCGGGGGGGCCAATGAGCAGTTCTTC CASSQAVSGGANEQFF
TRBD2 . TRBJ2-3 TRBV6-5 TGTGCCAGCAGTCGCCTAGCGGGGTACCCAGATACGCAGTATTTT CASSRLAGYPDTQYF
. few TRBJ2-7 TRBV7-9 TGTGCCAGCAGCTTAGCGACGGGTGAGCAGTACTTC CASSLATGEQYF
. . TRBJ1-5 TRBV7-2 TGTGCCAGCAGCTTGGTCCAGGGAAGGAATCAGCCCCAGCATTTT CASSLVQGRNQPQHF